This T cell receptor (beta chain) is drawn from a study of radiotherapy plus CTLA-4 blockade in lung cancer. In the study overall: Objective responses were seen in roughly 20% of patients, disease control in over 25%. Study outcomes and limitations: Tumor-origin TCR clones grew in blood after radiotherapy plus ipilimumab.

People whose metastatic non-small-cell lung cancer was chemo-refractory got focal radiation along with CTLA-4 blockade by ipilimumab. The length of the CDR3 is 12 residues. This clone was detected once. Its antigen remains unknown. Data came from immunoSEQ multiplex PCR; TCRdb stores just in-frame clones and leaves some out. The sample carries 65,000 to 100,000 clones, less than 90% recorded once. V usage is TRBV21-1 and J usage is TRBJ2-7. TRBV21-1 is assigned pseudogene status. The TCR originated in a human donor with non-small cell lung cancer who had stable disease on radiotherapy plus ipilimumab. This material consisted of peripheral blood, taken from a patient treated with radiotherapy plus ipilimumab. The CDR3 DNA reads as TGTAGGGAAGACTTTAACTCCTACGAGCAGTACTTC. Its translation is CREDFNSYEQYF.